Listed here are 13 T cell receptor beta chains from one sample, sequenced in a study of ipilimumab plus nivolumab after autologous stem cell transplantation. The assay was immunoSEQ multiplex PCR, and TCRdb's table has in-frame clones only and misses some. The data contain approximately 9,000 clones, roughly 73% of them seen just once; the ten biggest clones take up around 17%. The input for sequencing was PBMCs, taken in a trial of ipilimumab plus nivolumab as post-transplant consolidation. Receptor source: a female donor with multiple myeloma.

This rearrangement joins TRBV27 to TRBJ2-2; 7 nucleotides agree with TRBD1. Trimming took 5 bases from V and 6 from J; bases not matched to a gene: 6. Germline loops: CDR1 MNHEY, CDR2 SMNVEV (reference sequence). The CDR3 loop spans 14 amino acids. In DNA, the CDR3 is TGTGCCAGCAGTCCTAGACAGGGTTCCGGGGAGCTGTTTTTT. Amino acid sequence: CASSPRQGSGELFF.

About this clone: One junction end disagrees with the germline gene, perhaps due to a read error. This chain uses TRBV7-9 with TRBJ2-1, with 12 nucleotides matching TRBD2. Germline-derived CDR1 and CDR2 are SEHNR and FQNEAQ (reference sequence). The CDR3 has 15 amino acids. Here the CDR3 reads CASSLAGGPKNEQFF. The CDR3 DNA sequence: TGTGCCAGCAGCCTAGCGGGAGGGCCTAAAAATGAGCAGTTCTTC.

The chain couples TRBV5-4 to TRBJ2-5; 9 nucleotides line up with TRBD1. V was pared by 3 bases and J by 5 bases, with 11 bases of the junction left unmatched. CDR1 and CDR2 from the germline V gene are SGHNT and YYREEE (reference sequence). CDR3 length: 16 residues. The CDR3 DNA reads TGTGCCAGCAGCTGGGGAGCTGGACAGGGGCCGGAGACCCAGTACTTC. Residues: CASSWGAGQGPETQYF.

This sequence joins TRBV19 and TRBJ2-1; 12 nucleotides align to TRBD2. CDR1 and CDR2 (germline): LNHDA, SQIVND (reference sequence). Losses at the gene ends were 10 bases for V and 0 bases for J; bases not matched to a gene: 10. The CDR3 extends over 17 amino acids. Here the CDR3 DNA reads TGTGCCACCGCCGGCCTAGCGGGAGGGCCCTCCTACAATGAGCAGTTCTTC. Its translation is CATAGLAGGPSYNEQFF.

This clone showed up just a few times. The genes are TRBV5-1 and TRBJ2-3, with TRBD2 matching 10 bases. Trimming took 1 base from V and 5 from J; bases not matched to a gene: 7. Germline CDR1 and CDR2: SGHRS and YFSETQ. This CDR3 has 16 residues. The CDR3 protein is CASSLPAGGPIDTQYF. CDR3 coding DNA: TGCGCCAGCAGCTTGCCAGCGGGAGGGCCGATAGATACGCAGTATTTT.

The rearrangement uses TRBV5-1 and TRBJ2-7, with TRBD1 identical over 8 bases. The germline CDR1 and CDR2 sequences are SGHRS and YFSETQ. V trimming: 0 bases; J trimming: 0 bases; junction bases outside the gene matches: 8. The CDR3 is 17 residues long. The CDR3 nucleotides read TGCGCCAGCAGCTTGGGGCCCCCGGGACAGGCCTCCTACGAGCAGTACTTC. This translates into CASSLGPPGQASYEQYF.

The chain has TRBV30 and TRBJ2-2; D remains unclear. The CDR3 spans 16 residues. Trimming stripped 0 bases from V and 7 bases from J, with 18 bases between. Germline assignment: CDR1 GTSNPN and CDR2 SVGIG (reference sequence). Written as DNA, the CDR3 is TGTGCCTGGAGTGTCTATGGGCCTGGGGAAGGCGGGGAGCTGTTTTTT. This gives the protein CAWSVYGPGEGGELFF.

The chain recombines TRBV27 with TRBJ1-6; D ambiguous. The V end lost 6 bases, the J end lost 8 bases, and 14 bases lay between the germline ends. CDR3 length equals 14 residues. CDR1 is MNHEY and CDR2 is SMNVEV in the germline V gene (reference sequence). The CDR3 loop is CASRRPRRDSPLHF. CDR3 nucleotide sequence: TGTGCCAGCAGGCGTCCCCGTCGCGATTCACCCCTCCACTTT.

The rearrangement links TRBV6-1 to TRBJ1-6; 10 bases agree with TRBD1. Germline V gene lookup returns CDR1 MNHNS and CDR2 SASEGT. This CDR3 comprises 14 residues. V gave up 4 bases and J gave up 10 bases; unmatched junction bases: 4. The CDR3 nucleotides are TGTGCCAGCAGTGGACAGGGGGCTGGATCACCCCTCCACTTT. Translation: CASSGQGAGSPLHF.

The genes are TRBV7-3 and TRBJ2-3; no reliable D call. The germline V gene has CDR1 SGHTA and CDR2 FQGTGA. The CDR3 is 13 residues long. V lost 2 bases, J lost 4 bases, and 7 bases lay in between. The CDR3 loop is CASSLQPPDTQYF. The CDR3 DNA reads as TGTGCCAGCAGCTTACAACCCCCAGATACGCAGTATTTT.

A few counts support this clone. The chain recombines TRBV28 with TRBJ2-3, with D uncertain. This CDR3 region has 14 residues. CDR1 is MDHEN, CDR2 SYDVKM, per germline. Trimming removed 3 bases from V and 1 base from J, with 8 bases in between. The CDR3 nucleotides read TGTGCCAGCAGTTTTCTAAGCGGCACAGATACGCAGTATTTT. Its translation: CASSFLSGTDTQYF.

There are a few counts of this clone. The V and J genes are TRBV9 and TRBJ2-1, with a tentative D call TRBD2 (6 bases). The CDR3 is 17 residues long. Trimming removed 4 bases at V and 2 bases at J, with 19 bases between. Germline V CDR1 and CDR2: SGDLS, YYNGEE. CDR3 in amino acids: CASSQRTGEGPYNEQFF. In nucleotides, the CDR3 is TGTGCCAGCAGCCAACGAACGGGAGAAGGCCCCTACAATGAGCAGTTCTTC.

The genes are TRBV19 and TRBJ2-5, with TRBD2 identical over 7 bases. V gave up 0 bases and J gave up 4 bases; unmatched junction bases: 8. CDR1 and CDR2 (germline): LNHDA, SQIVND (reference sequence). This CDR3 has 16 residues. CDR3 loop: CASSIEYAGDRETQYF. The CDR3 DNA reads TGTGCCAGTAGTATAGAATATGCGGGAGACCGAGAGACCCAGTACTTC.